Shown below are 21 T cell receptor beta chains from a single sample sequenced in a study of cytomegalovirus exposure and HLA in healthy donors. The PCR contained 60 Vbeta and 13 Jbeta primers. Method: immunoSEQ multiplex PCR; TCRdb's copy keeps in-frame clones and lacks some. The sample comprises about 160,000 clones, approximately 80% of which are singletons, and roughly 1.3% rests with the top ten. Sequencing was carried out using PBMCs. The receptors were sampled from a man younger than 45 in good health and CMV-seronegative.

The rearrangement uses TRBV27 and TRBJ2-1; tentatively, D is TRBD1 (6 bases). Germline CDR1 is MNHEY and CDR2 is SMNVEV (reference sequence). V lost 3 bases to trimming and J lost 3 bases, with 9 bases between them. This CDR3 contains 14 residues. Here the CDR3 reads CASSFQGLYNEQFF. Written as DNA, the CDR3 is TGTGCCAGCAGTTTTCAGGGGCTCTACAATGAGCAGTTCTTC.

The chain links TRBV5-1 to TRBJ2-7; 9 positions agree with TRBD2. V lost 0 bases and J lost 3; bases outside the gene matches: 4. There are 15 residues in the CDR3. Germline V gene lookup returns CDR1 SGHRS and CDR2 YFSETQ. The CDR3 loop reads CASSLGLAEYYEQYF. Written as DNA, the CDR3 is TGCGCCAGCAGCTTGGGACTAGCGGAGTACTACGAGCAGTACTTC.

This chain uses TRBV5-1 with TRBJ1-1; D is unresolved. Trimming shortened V by 4 bases and J by 1 base, and 14 bases separated the two germline ends. The CDR3 length is 15 residues. Looked up from germline, CDR1 is SGHRS and CDR2 is YFSETQ. The CDR3 region has the DNA TGCGCCAGCAGCCATACCGTCCAGTCGAACACTGAAGCTTTCTTT. Amino acids: CASSHTVQSNTEAFF.

The chain is built from TRBV7-9 and TRBJ2-7, with TRBD1 matching over 7 bases. This CDR3 has 12 residues. Germline V gene lookup returns CDR1 SEHNR and CDR2 FQNEAQ (reference sequence). Germline trimming cut 7 bases from V and 5 bases from J; bases unmatched to any gene: 5. CDR3 protein: CASTITGDEQYF. CDR3 DNA sequence: TGTGCCAGCACCATTACAGGGGACGAGCAGTACTTC.

The chain couples TRBV7-6 to TRBJ2-2; 9 bases align to TRBD2. With 5 bases clipped from V and 7 bases from J, the junction kept 14 bases outside the gene matches. The CDR3 is made up of 17 amino acids. Germline V gives CDR1 SGHVS, CDR2 FNYEAQ. CDR3 in DNA: TGTGCCAGCAGCCGGCCCCCCAGCGGGGGGTACGGCGGGGAGCTGTTTTTT. Translating gives CASSRPPSGGYGGELFF.

CDR3 coding DNA: TGTGCCATCAGTGAAGGTGGTAGCGGGAAGGAGGGGACCCAGTACTTC. It is translated as CAISEGGSGKEGTQYF. The chain joins TRBV10-3 to TRBJ2-5; TRBD2 aligns across 8 bases. The ends lost 3 bases at V and 7 bases at J; junction bases unmatched: 13. Germline V lookup: CDR1 ENHRY, CDR2 SYGVKD. CDR3 length: 16 amino acids.

The rearrangement uses TRBV7-9 and TRBJ1-2; D not resolved. CDR1 SEHNR and CDR2 FQNEAQ come from the germline V gene (reference sequence). V lost 3 bases and J 8 bases, leaving 10 bases between the germline ends. The CDR3 has 12 amino acids. CDR3 residues: CASSFGAGGYTF. In DNA, the CDR3 is TGTGCCAGCAGCTTCGGAGCCGGCGGCTACACCTTC.

This clone was detected a few times. The chain joins TRBV7-9 to TRBJ1-4; D might be TRBD1 (5 bases). Germline V gene lookup returns CDR1 SEHNR and CDR2 FQNEAQ (reference sequence). V lost 3 bases and J lost 7, with 12 bases in between. The CDR3 loop spans 14 amino acids. This CDR3 reads CASSFGDRGEKLFF. Here the CDR3 DNA reads TGTGCCAGCAGCTTTGGTGACAGAGGTGAAAAACTGTTTTTT.

This chain joins TRBV7-3 and TRBJ1-1; weak D call: TRBD1 (6 bases). Germline lookup yields CDR1 SGHTA and CDR2 FQGTGA. V dropped 3 bases and J dropped 6 bases, with 11 bases sitting between them. This CDR3 is built from 13 residues. The CDR3: CASSLGGLAEAFF. The CDR3 nucleotides are TGTGCCAGCAGCTTGGGGGGGCTTGCTGAAGCTTTCTTT.

This rearrangement joins TRBV14 to TRBJ1-2; no clear D. The CDR3 runs to 12 residues. Trimming removed 4 bases at V and 7 bases at J, with 10 bases between. Germline CDR1 is SGHDN and CDR2 is FVKESK. The CDR3 region has the DNA TGTGCCAGCAGCCGCGTCGGGGTTGGCTACACCTTC. It is translated as CASSRVGVGYTF.

V and J are TRBV18 and TRBJ1-5; 7 bases match TRBD1. Germline CDR1 KGHSH, CDR2 LQKENI. Trimming at V came to 4 bases and at J to 4 bases, leaving 10 bases not matched to a gene. The CDR3 covers 16 residues. Here the CDR3 DNA reads TGTGCCAGCTCACGGGACAGCTCCACAGGGAATCAGCCCCAGCATTTT. Protein: CASSRDSSTGNQPQHF.

This chain uses TRBV28 with TRBJ2-7; 9 nucleotides match TRBD2. The CDR3 length is 14 residues. The V segment lost 11 bases and the J segment 2 bases; nucleotides outside the gene matches: 10. Germline CDR1 MDHEN, CDR2 SYDVKM. The CDR3 is CAAVRASGAYEQYF. DNA of the CDR3: TGTGCCGCGGTTCGGGCTAGCGGGGCCTACGAGCAGTACTTC.

This clone was counted a few times. The chain's CDR3 is CATSGGTSVLSEQYF. In DNA form, the CDR3 reads TGTGCCACCAGCGGCGGGACTAGCGTGTTAAGCGAGCAGTACTTC. This chain links TRBV15 with TRBJ2-7; 10 bases line up with TRBD2. Germline CDR1 reads LNHNV; CDR2 reads YYDKDF (reference sequence). Trimming removed 5 bases from V and 6 bases from J; junction bases left unmatched: 10. CDR3 length: 15 amino acids.

Here the CDR3 DNA reads TGTGCCAGCTCAACTACAGGGGGCTCAAACTCCTACGAGCAGTACTTC. The encoded protein is CASSTTGGSNSYEQYF. The chain has TRBV18 and TRBJ2-5; 9 nucleotides line up with TRBD1. The DNA end favors TRBJ2-7, so the J call may be wrong. The germline CDR1 and CDR2 sequences are KGHSH and LQKENI. This CDR3 comprises 16 residues.

In DNA form, the CDR3 reads TGTGCCTGGACGGGACAGGGGACAAGTGAAAAACTGTTTTTT. Protein: CAWTGQGTSEKLFF. This sequence joins TRBV30 and TRBJ1-4; TRBD1 matches 10 bases. V trimming: 4 bases; J trimming: 7 bases; junction bases outside the gene matches: 6. In germline, CDR1 is GTSNPN, CDR2 SVGIG (reference sequence). The CDR3 covers 14 residues.

The chain carries TRBV25-1 and TRBJ2-3, with a weak D call TRBD2 (5 bases). Trimming left V 8 bases short and J 6 bases short, with 21 bases between. CDR3 length equals 15 residues. Germline V lookup: CDR1 MGHDK, CDR2 SYGVNS. CDR3 amino acids: CASYLRSGIMDTQYF. The CDR3 DNA follows: TGTGCCAGCTACTTGCGGAGCGGCATAATGGATACGCAGTATTTT.

The gene calls are TRBV21-1 and TRBJ1-2. TRBV21-1 corresponds to a pseudogene. This CDR3 contains 15 residues. The CDR3 reads CASSKGGLSMDGYTF. CDR3 bases: TGTGCCAGCAGCAAAGGAGGCCTGAGTATGGATGGCTACACCTTC.

The rearrangement links TRBV7-8 to TRBJ1-2, with D unresolved. Trimming took off 4 bases at V and 3 bases at J, with 9 bases between the two ends. The CDR3 has 13 residues. Germline assignment: CDR1 SGHVS and CDR2 FQNEAQ. The DNA of the CDR3 is TGTGCCAGCAGCTACGGTCAGGACTATGGCTACACCTTC. Translation: CASSYGQDYGYTF.

The chain uses TRBV4-3 and TRBJ2-5; no firm D call. The length of the CDR3 is 15 residues. Between the trimmed V and J ends, which lost 0 bases and 2 bases, there was a span of 10 bases. CDR1 is LGHNA, CDR2 YSLEER, per germline. The CDR3 loop reads CASSQDLAEQETQYF. CDR3 nucleotide sequence: TGCGCCAGCAGCCAAGATCTCGCAGAACAAGAGACCCAGTACTTC.

In its sample, this clone was seen once. The chain couples TRBV12-5 to TRBJ2-1; 7 nucleotides align to TRBD2. Trimming cost V 9 bases and J 2 bases; bases outside gene matches: 7. CDR3 length equals 14 residues. Looked up from germline, CDR1 is LGHNT and CDR2 is FRNRAP. CDR3 loop: CASSRDYPYNEQFF. The CDR3 bases are TGTGCTAGCTCGCGGGACTACCCCTACAATGAGCAGTTCTTC.

As to this clone: One end of the junction fails to match germline, which may point to a read error. Other DNA sequences from this sample encode an identical CDR3 as well. The chain links TRBV4-1 to TRBJ1-5; 7 bases match TRBD1. Germline V CDR1 and CDR2: MGHRA, YSYEKL. CDR3 length equals 15 residues. Here the CDR3 DNA reads TGCGCCAGCAGTCAAGAGGGGACAGTGAATCAGCCCCAGCATTTT. It translates to CASSQEGTVNQPQHF.